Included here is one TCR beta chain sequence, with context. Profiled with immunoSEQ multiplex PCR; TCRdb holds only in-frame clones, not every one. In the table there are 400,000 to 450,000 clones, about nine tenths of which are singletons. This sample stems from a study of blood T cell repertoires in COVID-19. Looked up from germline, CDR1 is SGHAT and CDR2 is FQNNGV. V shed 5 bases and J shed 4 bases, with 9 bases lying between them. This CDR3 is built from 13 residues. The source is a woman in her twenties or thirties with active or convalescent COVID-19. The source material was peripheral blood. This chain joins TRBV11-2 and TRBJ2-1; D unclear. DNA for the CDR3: TGTGCCAGCAGCGAAACTGCTTACAATGAGCAGTTCTTC. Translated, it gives CASSETAYNEQFF.